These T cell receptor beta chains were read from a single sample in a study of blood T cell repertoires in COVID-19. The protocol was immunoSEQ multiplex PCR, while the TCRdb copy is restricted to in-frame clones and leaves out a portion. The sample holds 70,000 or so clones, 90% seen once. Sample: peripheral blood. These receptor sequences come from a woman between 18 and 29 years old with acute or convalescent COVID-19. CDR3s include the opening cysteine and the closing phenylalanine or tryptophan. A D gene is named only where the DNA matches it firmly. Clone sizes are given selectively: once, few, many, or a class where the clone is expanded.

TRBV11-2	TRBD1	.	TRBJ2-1	CASSLPGQGYNEQFF	TGTGCCAGCAGCTTGCCGGGACAGGGCTACAATGAGCAGTTCTTC
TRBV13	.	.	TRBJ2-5	CASSPRPGGAETQYF	TGTGCCAGCAGCCCACGTCCGGGGGGCGCGGAGACCCAGTACTTC
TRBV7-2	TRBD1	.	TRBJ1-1	CASSFRGQSTEAFF	TGTGCCAGCAGCTTCAGGGGGCAGAGCACTGAAGCTTTCTTT
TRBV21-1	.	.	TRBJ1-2	CASSATLTGQNYGYTF	TGTGCCAGCAGCGCAACACTTACGGGACAGAACTATGGCTACACCTTC
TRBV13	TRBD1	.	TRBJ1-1	CASSRTGNTEAFF	TGTGCCAGCAGCCGGACAGGAAACACTGAAGCTTTCTTT
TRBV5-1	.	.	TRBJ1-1	CASNLLGGTEAFF	TGCGCCAGCAACCTCCTAGGAGGCACTGAAGCTTTCTTT
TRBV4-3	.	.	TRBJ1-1	CASSQDRRGFTEAFF	TGCGCCAGCAGCCAAGATAGGCGCGGGTTCACTGAAGCTTTCTTT
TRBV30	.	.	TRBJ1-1	CAYHLLSGEAFF	TGTGCCTATCATCTCCTCAGTGGTGAAGCTTTCTTT
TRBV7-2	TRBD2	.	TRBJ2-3	CASSLAVSGRVDTQYF	TGTGCCAGCAGCTTAGCGGTTAGCGGGAGGGTGGATACGCAGTATTTT
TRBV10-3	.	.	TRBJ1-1	CAISESADLNTEAFF	TGTGCCATCAGTGAGTCCGCAGATCTGAACACTGAAGCTTTCTTT
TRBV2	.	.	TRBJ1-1	CASSAIGVDTEAFF	TGTGCCAGCAGTGCCATCGGGGTTGACACTGAAGCTTTCTTT
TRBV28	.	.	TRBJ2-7	CASRRPGRGLGDEQYF	TGTGCCAGCAGACGTCCAGGGCGGGGTTTGGGTGACGAGCAGTACTTC
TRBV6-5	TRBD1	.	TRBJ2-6	CASSRGHSGANVLTF	TGTGCCAGCAGCAGGGGGCACTCTGGGGCCAACGTCCTGACTTTC
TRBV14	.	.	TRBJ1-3	CASSQDLGVSGNTIYF	TGTGCCAGCAGCCAAGACCTTGGAGTTTCTGGAAACACCATATATTTT
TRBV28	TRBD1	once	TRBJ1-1	CASSTGVVTEAFF	TGTGCCAGCAGTACAGGGGTGGTCACTGAAGCTTTCTTT
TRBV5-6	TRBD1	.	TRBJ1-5	CASSLTGGHQPQHF	TGTGCCAGCAGCCTGACAGGGGGCCATCAGCCCCAGCATTTT
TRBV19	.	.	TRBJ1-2	CASREQGPNYGYTF	TGTGCCAGTAGGGAACAGGGACCTAACTATGGCTACACCTTC
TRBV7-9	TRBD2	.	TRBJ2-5	CASSTRLAPGGETQYF	TGTGCCAGCAGCACCAGACTAGCGCCCGGTGGAGAGACCCAGTACTTC
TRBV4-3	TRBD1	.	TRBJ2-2	CASSHGQGHTGELFF	TGCGCCAGCAGCCATGGACAGGGCCACACCGGGGAGCTGTTTTTT
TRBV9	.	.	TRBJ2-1	CASSVGAGSSYNEQFF	TGTGCCAGCAGCGTAGGGGCGGGGAGCTCCTACAATGAGCAGTTCTTC
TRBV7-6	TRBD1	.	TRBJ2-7	CASSIDRGYGYEQYF	TGTGCCAGCAGCATAGACAGGGGGTACGGCTACGAGCAGTACTTC
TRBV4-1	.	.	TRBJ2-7	CASSQERFRDSVSYEQYF	TGCGCCAGCAGCCAAGAGAGGTTCCGGGACTCCGTCTCCTACGAGCAGTACTTC